These T cell receptor beta chains were read from a single sample in a study of preoperative IRX-2 immunotherapy in early breast cancer. Repertoires were generated with immunoSEQ multiplex PCR, while TCRdb's copy carries only in-frame clones and drops some. This table holds under 50,000 clones, 75% to 85% found once. Sequenced material: lymph node tissue, taken after IRX-2 immunotherapy. These receptors originate from a human donor with breast cancer. CDR3s leave out the opening cysteine and the closing phenylalanine or tryptophan. The size entry is marked missing in some rows and otherwise reads once, few, many or a size class.

clone_size	j_call	v_call	cdr3_aa
few	TRBJ1-4	TRBV28	ASREDRGTEKLF
.	TRBJ2-1	TRBV11-3	ASSGGTGGSNEQF
.	TRBJ2-1	TRBV19	ASSTGGTEQF
.	TRBJ2-1	TRBV7-8	ASSPGRGIYNEQF
.	TRBJ1-2	TRBV25-1	ASSERIGGFGYT
once	TRBJ1-1	TRBV11-3	ASSFSPRGSGEAF
.	TRBJ2-3	TRBV6-8	ASYYSAGDITDTQY
.	TRBJ1-2	TRBV5-1	ASSLAEGGNGYGYT
.	TRBJ1-2	TRBV28	ASSRDGLYGYT
few	TRBJ2-3	TRBV11-3	ASSRDRGYTDTQY
.	TRBJ2-3	TRBV18	ASSPASGVRSTDTQY
.	TRBJ2-3	TRBV7-4	ASRRDSTDTQY
.	TRBJ1-1	TRBV28	ASSFPSAMNTEAF
.	TRBJ2-2	TRBV11-3	ASSYSGGSPGGELF